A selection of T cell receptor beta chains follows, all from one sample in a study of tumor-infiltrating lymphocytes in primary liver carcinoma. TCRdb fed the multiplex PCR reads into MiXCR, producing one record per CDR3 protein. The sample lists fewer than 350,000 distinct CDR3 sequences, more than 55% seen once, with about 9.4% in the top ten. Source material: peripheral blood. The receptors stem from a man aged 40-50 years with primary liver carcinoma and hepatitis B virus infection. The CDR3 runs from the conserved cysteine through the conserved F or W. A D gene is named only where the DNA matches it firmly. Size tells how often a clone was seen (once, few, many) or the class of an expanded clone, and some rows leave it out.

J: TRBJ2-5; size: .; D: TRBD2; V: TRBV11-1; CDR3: CASSLGLAGEPQETQYF; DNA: TGTGCCAGCAGCCTAGGATTAGCGGGAGAGCCTCAAGAGACCCAATACTTC
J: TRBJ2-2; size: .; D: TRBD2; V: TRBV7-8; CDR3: CANSNGLAGAHNTWELFF; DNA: TGTGCCAACAGCAACGGACTAGCGGGAGCGCATAACACCTGGGAGCTGTTTTTT
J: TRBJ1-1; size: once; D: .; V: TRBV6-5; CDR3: CASRSWGEAEAFF; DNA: TGTGCCAGCAGGTCTTGGGGGGAAGCTGAAGCTTTCTTT
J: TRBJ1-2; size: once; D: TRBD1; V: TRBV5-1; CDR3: CASCLGGGGNYGYAF; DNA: TGCGCCAGCTGTCTGGGAGGGGGCGGCAACTATGGCTATGCCTTC
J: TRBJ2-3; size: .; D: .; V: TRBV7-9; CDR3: CASSYPPRISGNMRYF; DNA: TGTGCCAGCAGCTACCCGCCCCGCATCTCGGGGAATATGCGGTATTTT
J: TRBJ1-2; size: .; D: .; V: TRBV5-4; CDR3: CASSRGKANYGYTF; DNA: TGTGCCAGCAGCCGGGGGAAGGCTAACTATGGCTACACCTTC
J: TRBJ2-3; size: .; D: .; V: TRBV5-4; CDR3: CASSLAGSLNTDTQYF; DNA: TGTGCCAGCAGTCTAGCCGGGTCCCTAAACACAGATACGCAGTATTTT
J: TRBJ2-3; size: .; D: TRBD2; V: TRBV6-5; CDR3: CASRGLAGRQGVRTDTQYF; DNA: TGTGCCAGCAGAGGACTAGCGGGAAGGCAGGGCGTGAGGACAGATACGCAGTATTTT
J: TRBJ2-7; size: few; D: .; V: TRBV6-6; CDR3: CASSLARNEQYF; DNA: TGTGCCAGCAGCCTAGCTAGGAACGAGCAGTACTTC
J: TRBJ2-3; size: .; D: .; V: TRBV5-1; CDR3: CASSTFGGDTPYF; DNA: TGCGCCAGCAGCACCTTCGGGGGAGATACGCCGTATTTT
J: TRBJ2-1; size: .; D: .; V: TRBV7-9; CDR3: CASSGPLVGNEQFF; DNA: TGTGCCAGCAGCGGCCCACTAGTGGGGAATGAGCAGTTTTTC
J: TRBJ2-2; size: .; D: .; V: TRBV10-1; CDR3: CASSFGTDTGELFF; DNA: TGCGCCAGCTCCTTCGGCACAGACACCGGGGAGCTGTTTTTT
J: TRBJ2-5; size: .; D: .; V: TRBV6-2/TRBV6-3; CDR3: CASSYGEETQYF; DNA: TGTGCCAGCAGTTACGGGGAGGAGACCCAGTACTTC
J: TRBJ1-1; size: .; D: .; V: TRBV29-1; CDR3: CSAAGTVKTEAFF; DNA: TGCAGCGCCGCAGGGACGGTGAAGACTGAAGCTTTTTTT
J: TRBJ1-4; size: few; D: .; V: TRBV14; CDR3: CASSQDSGLKNEKLFF; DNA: TGTGCCAGCAGCCAAGATTCAGGCCTCAAGAATGAAAAACTGTTTTTT
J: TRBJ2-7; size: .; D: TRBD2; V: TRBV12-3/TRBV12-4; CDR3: CASSLNQVTSGSYEQYF; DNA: TGTGCCAGCAGTTTGAATCAGGTGACTAGCGGGAGCTACGAGCAGTACTTC
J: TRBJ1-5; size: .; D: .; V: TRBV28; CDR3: CASRPDQNQPQHF; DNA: TGTGCCAGCAGACCGGACCAAAATCAGCCCCAGCATTTT